This T cell receptor (beta chain) was identified during a study of T-cell reconstitution after alpha-beta-depleted transplantation in children. As it was prepared, the TCRbeta library received unique molecular identifiers. From the PCR reads, TCRdb called clonotypes with MiXCR, one entry per CDR3 protein. The sample yields hundreds of thousands of distinct CDR3 sequences, 10% to 15% seen once. This clonotype was detected only a few times. Germline CDR1 reads LGHNA; CDR2 reads YSLEER. V lost 3 bases and J lost 0; bases outside the gene matches: 7. The CDR3 is made up of 17 amino acids. Sequencing used PBMCs, mostly from graft donor cells, obtained 360 days after TCRalphabeta/CD19-depleted stem cell transplant. The sequence derives from a male patient younger than 18 who had a stem cell transplant for acute myeloid leukemia, so the T cells may come from the graft donor. This chain uses TRBV4-3 with TRBJ2-1, with 8 bases that match TRBD2. CDR3 sequence: CASSHEILAGSYNEQFF. CDR3 bases: TGCGCCAGCAGCCATGAAATTCTAGCGGGCTCCTACAATGAGCAGTTCTTC.